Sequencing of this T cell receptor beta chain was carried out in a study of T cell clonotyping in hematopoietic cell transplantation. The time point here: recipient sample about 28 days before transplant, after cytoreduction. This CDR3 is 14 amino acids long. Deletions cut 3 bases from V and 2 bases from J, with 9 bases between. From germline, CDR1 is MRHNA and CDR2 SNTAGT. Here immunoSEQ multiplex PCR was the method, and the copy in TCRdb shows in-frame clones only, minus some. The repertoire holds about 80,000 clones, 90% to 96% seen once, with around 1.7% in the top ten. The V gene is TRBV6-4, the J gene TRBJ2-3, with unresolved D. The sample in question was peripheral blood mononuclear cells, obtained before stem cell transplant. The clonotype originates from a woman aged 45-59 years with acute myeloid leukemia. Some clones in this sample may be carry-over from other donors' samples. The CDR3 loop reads CASSDSYSTDTQYF. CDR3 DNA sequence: TGTGCCAGCAGTGATAGTTATTCCACAGATACGCAGTATTTT.